This entry is about one T cell receptor beta chain. Its antigen remains unknown. This entry is derived from a study of OX40 agonist ivuxolimab in advanced cancers. Study at large: Among those enrolled, mean age was about 62 years (range roughly 20 to 85) and about 81% were male.

Exclusion of a patient followed from autoimmune disease history or systemic immunosuppression. This CDR3 comprises 15 residues. V was clipped by 5 bases and J by 0 bases; unmatched bases: 3. Germline values: CDR1 WSHSY, CDR2 SAAADI. Study-wide results and limits: It was not determined which antigens were specifically recognized by the peripheral T cells that had undergone clonal expansion. Some nonresponders likewise displayed low normalized T-cell clonal expansion.

Some clones are missing from TCRdb's copy, which holds only in-frame ones; the method was immunoSEQ multiplex PCR. The sample yields about 70,000 clones, about nine tenths seen once. This clonotype was obtained from an adult with an advanced solid tumor such as melanoma, head and neck, liver or kidney cancer. The V and J genes are TRBV10-2 and TRBJ2-1; 8 nucleotides align to TRBD1. The sample was CD4+ or CD8+ T cells sorted from blood, taken in a trial of the OX40 agonist ivuxolimab. Written as DNA, the CDR3 is TGCGCCAGCAGTCCCGGGACAGGCTCCTACAATGAGCAGTTCTTC. It is translated as CASSPGTGSYNEQFF.